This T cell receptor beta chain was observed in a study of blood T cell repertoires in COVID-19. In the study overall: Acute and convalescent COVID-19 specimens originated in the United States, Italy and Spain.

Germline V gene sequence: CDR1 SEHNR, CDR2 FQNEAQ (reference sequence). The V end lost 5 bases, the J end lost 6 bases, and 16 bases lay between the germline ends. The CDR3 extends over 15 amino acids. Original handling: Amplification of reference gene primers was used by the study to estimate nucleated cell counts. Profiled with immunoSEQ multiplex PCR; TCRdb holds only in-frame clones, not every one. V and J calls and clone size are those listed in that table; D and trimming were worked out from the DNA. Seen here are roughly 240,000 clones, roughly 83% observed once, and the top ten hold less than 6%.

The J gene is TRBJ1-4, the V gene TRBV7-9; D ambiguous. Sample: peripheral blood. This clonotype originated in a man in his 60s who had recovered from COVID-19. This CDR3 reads CASSISRVADEKLFF. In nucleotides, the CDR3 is TGTGCCAGCAGCATCTCCCGGGTGGCAGATGAAAAACTGTTTTTT.